This T cell receptor beta chain was profiled in a study of blood T cell repertoires in COVID-19. Study information: Collection of acute and convalescent COVID-19 samples took place in the United States, Italy and Spain. The cDNA or gDNA used as material had been derived from T cells, B-cell-depleted T cells, or PBMCs.

The repertoire was sequenced with immunoSEQ multiplex PCR; TCRdb's copy has only in-frame clones and lacks some. Here the sample spans 150,000 to 200,000 clones, approximately 85% being singletons. Germline values: CDR1 MDHEN, CDR2 SYDVKM. V was clipped by 6 bases and J by 3 bases; unmatched bases: 7. The CDR3 spans 14 residues. The source of this sequence is a woman in her fifties or sixties with acute or convalescent COVID-19. Sequenced input: peripheral blood. This sequence joins TRBV28 and TRBJ2-7, with 8 bases fitting TRBD2. The CDR3 bases are TGTGCCAGCAGCAATCTAGCGGGTCTCTACGAGCAGTACTTC. Amino acid sequence: CASSNLAGLYEQYF.